This TCR beta chain was recovered during a study of vaccination and CD4 T cells after COVID-19 (dated 2022 in TCRdb). About the full investigation: SARS-CoV-2 positivity had been established in the convalescent patients by nasal swab PCR, and mild disease was recorded in roughly 10 of these patients and severe disease in one. The convalescent cohort included six males and four females, with two Hispanic individuals, seven Caucasians, two Asians and one multiracial person. Each participant got two doses of either the Pfizer-BioNTech BNT162b2 vaccine (n=8) or the Moderna mRNA-1273 vaccine (n=2). Post-COVID blood samples from convalescent patients were collected a median of roughly 100 days after diagnosis, with a range of about 35 to 161 days. Post-vaccine blood samples were collected a median of around 10 weeks after the second vaccine dose, ranging from roughly 13 to 250 days. Culture stimuli were overlapping spike peptide pools from SARS-CoV-2 and from the common cold coronaviruses HCoV-NL63, HCoV-OC43 and HCoV-229E. As controls, cultures received a CEFX viral epitope pool (the positive control), an HIV-1 Nef peptide pool (the negative control), or no peptide at all. In more than eight COVID-19 convalescent patients and a few infection-naive healthy vaccine recipients, researchers compared the spike-specific CD4+ TCR repertoire from before mRNA vaccination with the repertoire from after. What the research found in general, with its limitations: In convalescent patients, a median around 90% of post-vaccine SARS-CoV-2-reactive clones were detected only after vaccination, suggesting vaccine-specific priming. The median count of SARS-CoV-2-reactive clonotypes went up from 21 after infection to some 38 after vaccination, although the change was not significant. The study included relatively few convalescent patients and did not analyze early timepoints after natural infection. Nearly all vaccine-specific clones in convalescent patients (304 of 307) were mono-reactive for SARS-CoV-2 spike rather than cross-reactive with common cold coronaviruses.

Concerning this clonotype: There is no known antigen for this receptor. Within one base of it there is no much larger clone, and no base qualities were kept.

The cysteine opens and the phenylalanine closes a CDR3 of 14 amino acids. The only DNA kept is the CDR3, 42 bases in frame from the first base. The V end gives up 5 bases and the J end 6 bases, leaving 6 bases in the junction not matched to a gene. As encoded in the germline V gene, CDR1 is SGHNT while CDR2 is YENEEA. This specimen's treatment or condition label, per the study, means: roughly 10-day PBMC culture with coronavirus spike peptide pools or control peptides (ViraFEST assay). The ViraFEST assay, used in the study, expanded antigen-specific T cells with peptide pools and then identified the expanded clonotypes through TCR sequencing. Positive SARS-CoV-2 PCR tests in the convalescent patients dated from March to December 2020, before Alpha, Beta and Delta variants emerged in the United States. Each well held two million PBMCs cultured with approximately 9.1 ug/ml peptide pools in IMDM containing 5% human AB serum and 9 to 10 IU/ml IL-2. On days 3 and 7, half of the culture medium was replaced with fresh IL-2-containing medium. Once the cells had been in culture for around 10 days, the EasySep CD4+ T cell isolation kit was used to isolate CD4+ T cells by negative selection. PBMCs were separated from whole blood using Ficoll-Paque Plus gradient centrifugation and then either used fresh or cryopreserved at -140C. In general, triplicate wells were set up for every culture condition.

Libraries were built with PCR. At the Johns Hopkins FTIC core, DNA from the cultured CD4+ T cells underwent TCR sequencing with the Oncomine TCR Beta short-read assay. Genomic DNA was extracted from the cultured CD4+ T cells with the QIAamp micro DNA kit. Oncomine TCR Beta libraries made from cultured CD4+ T cells were pooled using unique dual indexes and sequenced on an Illumina iSeq 100. As for the authors' bioinformatics: Non-productive sequences were removed, and CDR3s that did not start with C, did not end with F or W, or were shorter than 7 amino acids were discarded. The MANAFEST web application identified antigen-specific clonotypes by comparing peptide-stimulated wells against reference wells and other culture wells. To be called positive, a clone needed an FDR below 0.05, an odds ratio above 5, and a productive frequency above 0.1% in at least two of three replicate wells. Clonotypes that were significantly expanded in both SARS-CoV-2 spike wells and at least one common cold coronavirus spike condition were defined as cross-reactive. Using R version 3.6.1, CDR3 homology was evaluated through Levenshtein distances (stringdist) along with unrooted phylogenetic trees (ape). TCRdb cleaned the public reads at Q25 with fastp, built clones with MiXCR and kept in-frame beta chains. Rows with one shared CDR3 protein collapse into an entry with the most common genes and DNA. The V and J calls come from TCRdb's annotation, not from the publication. This sample holds around 13,000 distinct CDR3 sequences; around 35% were observed only once. Approximately 20% of the sample comes from the top ten.

The sequence links TRBV11-3 to TRBJ2-2; TRBD1 lines up with 7 middle nucleotides. The receptor was isolated from a human donor with COVID-19. Material for sequencing was cultured CD4+ T cells from blood. The bases are TGTGCCAGCAGCCATCAACAGGGGCCCGGGGAGCTGTTTTTT. Its protein product is CASSHQQGPGELFF.